A few counts support the clone carrying this T cell receptor (beta chain). Its antigen is undetermined. One end of the junction varies from germline; a read error may be responsible. The sample originates from a study of T cell repertoires in cytomegalovirus infection. TCRdb called the reads again in MiXCR, with one record for every CDR3 protein. The table lists approximately 300,000 distinct CDR3 sequences, approximately 32% of them singletons. The material was cultured PBMCs, obtained from culture after CMV antigen stimulation. The sequence was obtained from a human donor in good health (CMV status not recorded). Some clones in this sample may be carry-over from other donors' samples.

The CDR3 here is CASSYRDIGDTIYF. CDR3 sequence (DNA): TGTGCCAGCAGTTACCGGGACATTGGAGACACCATATATTTT. This rearrangement joins TRBV6-5 to TRBJ1-3, with a possible D match to TRBD1 (6 bases). The CDR3 is 14 residues long. CDR1 and CDR2 from the germline V gene are MNHEY and SVGAGI.